This T cell receptor (beta chain) derives from a study of shared clonotypes between healthy human individuals. The method was immunoSEQ multiplex PCR; TCRdb's version includes in-frame clones alone and lacks a portion of them. The sample carries approximately 1,000,000 clones, 60% to 80% recorded once. CDR1 and CDR2 (germline): SGDLS, YYNGEE. Trimming stripped 3 bases from V and 7 bases from J, with 10 bases between. The CDR3 totals 13 residues. Donors were healthy HIV-negative adults without recently reported acute infections or vaccinations. This clonotype was obtained from a young man in good health. Some clones in this sample may be carry-over from other donors' samples. The sample comprised memory CD4+ T cells from PBMCs. Noted subset: CD45RA-negative fraction. The chain is built from TRBV9 and TRBJ2-2; possible D gene TRBD2, 5 bases. In nucleotides, the CDR3 is TGTGCCAGCAGCGCATGGGAGCGCGGGGAGCTGTTTTTT. Its translation is CASSAWERGELFF.